This T cell receptor beta chain was profiled in a study of CD8 T cells in Susac syndrome. cDNA came from about 0.5 to 1 ug RNA primed by random hexamers. Via MiXCR, TCRdb re-called the immunoSEQ multiplex PCR reads, giving one row per CDR3 protein. The profile covers approximately 180,000 distinct CDR3 sequences, with approximately 94% appearing a single time and roughly 0.095% taken by the ten largest. CDR1 KGHSH and CDR2 LQKENI come from the germline V gene. The CDR3 extends over 16 amino acids. Trimming shortened V by 2 bases and J by 5 bases, and 13 bases separated the two germline ends. Source material: CD4+ T cells from PBMCs. V and J are TRBV18 and TRBJ2-6, with unresolved D. This receptor was obtained from a human donor with multiple sclerosis. CDR3 sequence (DNA): TGTGCCAGCTCACCAGAACAAGGAGTAAGGGCCAACGTCCTGACTTTC. Protein sequence: CASSPEQGVRANVLTF.